This T cell receptor (beta chain) came from a study of cytomegalovirus exposure and HLA in healthy donors. Primers included in the PCR were 60 Vbeta and 13 Jbeta primers. Using immunoSEQ multiplex PCR, the repertoire was profiled, and TCRdb retains in-frame clones only, with some absent. The table includes about 200,000 clones, 83% detected once. Notes on the study in general: In a later analysis, the majority of CMV-associated beta chains seemingly showed HLA restriction. Excluded: some indistinguishable V segments such as TRBV6-2 and TRBV6-3. TCR beta V segments were, for the most part, productive about 87% or about 30% of the time in an earlier analysis.

Deletions cut 5 bases from V and 5 bases from J, with 18 bases between. Germline values: CDR1 SNHLY, CDR2 FYNNEI. The CDR3 runs to 15 residues. Concerning this clone: Its cognate antigen is unknown.

The receptor was derived from a girl aged 10-17 years in good health and CMV-seronegative. This chain connects TRBV2 to TRBJ1-2, with TRBD1 as a possible D gene (5 bases). Material for sequencing was PBMCs. In DNA, the CDR3 is TGTGCCAGCAGTTTTCCCCGGGGGGGGGATTATGGCTACACCTTC. Its translation is CASSFPRGGDYGYTF.